The 29 T cell receptor beta chains below all came from one sample that was sequenced in a study of T cell responses to AZD1222 COVID-19 vaccine. Profiled with immunoSEQ multiplex PCR; TCRdb holds only in-frame clones, not every one. The sample holds about 72,000 clones, 80% to 90% seen once. The input for sequencing was peripheral blood, taken on day 0 of AZD1222 vaccination. These receptors were obtained from an adult in good health.

As DNA, the CDR3 is TGTGCCAGCAGTGAAGCGCACGGGACAGGGGTAAACACCATATATTTT. It is translated as CASSEAHGTGVNTIYF. The V call is TRBV6-1, the J call TRBJ1-3; 10 bases match TRBD1. CDR3 length: 16 amino acids. Trimming cost V 0 bases and J 6 bases; bases outside gene matches: 5. The germline CDR1 and CDR2 sequences are MNHNS and SASEGT.

The chain uses TRBV15 and TRBJ2-3, with D unresolved. The V and J ends lost 5 bases and 0 bases respectively, with 6 bases between them. The CDR3 has 13 amino acids. The germline V gene has CDR1 LNHNV and CDR2 YYDKDF (reference sequence). The CDR3 loop reads CATSERSTDTQYF. The CDR3 DNA reads TGTGCCACCAGCGAACGTAGCACAGATACGCAGTATTTT.

This rearrangement joins TRBV14 to TRBJ2-7, with 9 bases aligning to TRBD1. Germline lookup yields CDR1 SGHDN and CDR2 FVKESK. The J segment lost 0 bases and the V segment lost 6 bases, leaving 12 bases of the junction unmatched. The CDR3 totals 17 residues. The CDR3 DNA reads as TGTGCCAGCAGTCCGGGACAGGGCGTTCCTAGCTCCTACGAGCAGTACTTC. Residues: CASSPGQGVPSSYEQYF. Based on the CDR3 plus reference TRBV14 and TRBJ2-7, the full variable domain is EAGVTQFPSHSVIEKGQTVTLRCDPISGHDNLYWYRRVMGKEIKFLLHFVKESKQDESGMPNNRFLAERTGGTYSTLKVQPAELEDSGVYFCASSPGQGVPSSYEQYFGPGTRLTVT.

The chain recombines TRBV7-2 with TRBJ1-2; the match to TRBD1 covers 7 bases. CDR1 SGHTA and CDR2 FQGNSA come from the germline V gene. The ends lost 2 bases at V and 8 bases at J; junction bases unmatched: 11. The CDR3 loop spans 15 amino acids. The CDR3 DNA sequence: TGTGCCAGCAGCTTATTCAGACAGGGCTTGGAGGGCTACACCTTC. Translation: CASSLFRQGLEGYTF.

This clone was recorded once. The chain uses TRBV4-1 and TRBJ2-7; no clear D. Germline V CDR1 and CDR2: MGHRA, YSYEKL. This CDR3 contains 14 residues. The V and J ends lost 2 bases and 4 bases respectively, with 12 bases between them. The CDR3 DNA follows: TGCGCCAGCAGCCAACTTGTCAGCTTATACGAGCAGTACTTC. It yields the protein CASSQLVSLYEQYF.

The chain carries TRBV5-1 and TRBJ2-2; perhaps D is TRBD1 or TRBD2 (7 bases each). The V end lost 0 bases, the J end lost 6 bases, and 15 bases lay between the germline ends. The germline CDR1 and CDR2 sequences are SGHRS and YFSETQ. The CDR3 contains 16 residues. DNA of the CDR3: TGCGCCAGCAGCTTGGGTCCCAGGGGGGGCGCCGGGGAGCTGTTTTTT. It is translated as CASSLGPRGGAGELFF.

The V and J genes are TRBV6-5 and TRBJ2-5, with TRBD2 identical over 8 bases. The ends lost 7 bases at V and 5 bases at J; junction bases unmatched: 12. Germline CDR1 reads MNHEY; CDR2 reads SVGAGI. CDR3 length: 15 residues. This chain's CDR3 is CASIGIGGGRETQYF. CDR3 nucleotides: TGTGCCAGCATTGGGATCGGGGGGGGGCGGGAGACCCAGTACTTC.

The gene calls are TRBV5-6 and TRBJ1-2, with a possible D match to TRBD1 (6 bases). This CDR3 spans 13 amino acids. Trimming shortened V by 7 bases and J by 4 bases, and 14 bases separated the two germline ends. CDR1 and CDR2 from the germline V gene are SGHDT and YYEEEE. The CDR3 is CASQEGQSYGYTF. The CDR3 coding sequence is TGTGCCAGCCAAGAAGGACAGAGCTATGGCTACACCTTC.

This sequence joins TRBV4-3 and TRBJ1-2, with TRBD1 identical over 7 bases. V trimming: 0 bases; J trimming: 3 bases; junction bases outside the gene matches: 4. The germline V gene has CDR1 LGHNA and CDR2 YSLEER. This CDR3 has 15 residues. The CDR3 here is CASSQDDREYYGYTF. In DNA form, the CDR3 reads TGCGCCAGCAGCCAAGATGACAGGGAGTACTATGGCTACACCTTC.

The genes are TRBV4-1 and TRBJ1-1; D is ambiguous. The CDR3 has 15 amino acids. Germline V gives CDR1 MGHRA, CDR2 YSYEKL. Trimming cost V 2 bases and J 0 bases, with 10 bases left between them. CDR3 sequence (DNA): TGCGCCAGCAGCCAACGGTCCTCTGTGAACACTGAAGCTTTCTTT. Translated, it gives CASSQRSSVNTEAFF.

The chain has TRBV28 and TRBJ1-5; tentatively, D is TRBD1 (6 bases). The germline V gene encodes CDR1 MDHEN and CDR2 SYDVKM. V lost 6 bases to trimming and J lost 7 bases, with 16 bases between them. The CDR3 contains 14 residues. CDR3 nucleotide sequence: TGTGCCAGCAGGCTAACAGGGAGCGGGCAGCCCCAGCATTTT. Translation gives CASRLTGSGQPQHF.

This clone is a singleton in its sample. V gene TRBV5-4 combines with J gene TRBJ1-5, with a possible D match to TRBD1 (5 bases). V lost 2 bases and J 2 bases, leaving 11 bases between the germline ends. Germline V gene sequence: CDR1 SGHNT, CDR2 YYREEE (reference sequence). The CDR3 has 15 amino acids. The CDR3 protein is CASSFGGDRNQPQHF. DNA for the CDR3: TGTGCCAGCAGCTTTGGAGGGGATCGCAATCAGCCCCAGCATTTT.

This chain joins TRBV7-8 and TRBJ1-3; the match to TRBD1 covers 10 bases. This CDR3 has 15 residues. From germline, CDR1 is SGHVS and CDR2 FQNEAQ. With V trimmed by 0 bases and J by 6 bases, 2 bases remained unmatched. The CDR3 region has the DNA TGTGCCAGCAGCTTAGCGGGGACAGGGGCAAACACCATATATTTT. Protein sequence: CASSLAGTGANTIYF.

The genes are TRBV6-5 and TRBJ1-1; TRBD1 aligns across 7 bases. Germline CDR1 and CDR2: MNHEY and SVGAGI. With V trimmed by 0 bases and J by 1 base, 5 bases remained unmatched. The CDR3 is 16 residues long. The CDR3: CASSYSTGRRNTEAFF. DNA for the CDR3: TGTGCCAGCAGTTACTCGACAGGGAGGAGGAACACTGAAGCTTTCTTT.

The chain has TRBV3-1 (or the pseudogene TRBV3-2) and TRBJ1-3; D is unclear. Trimming left V 2 bases short and J 4 bases short, with 9 bases between. This CDR3 comprises 14 residues. The germline V gene encodes CDR1 LGHDT and CDR2 YNNKEL (reference sequence). CDR3 sequence (DNA): TGTGCCAGCAGCCAAATGCGGGCCGGAAACACCATATATTTT. It codes for CASSQMRAGNTIYF.

The gene calls are TRBV30 and TRBJ1-4; D gene unclear. The germline V and J ends were trimmed by 2 bases and 0 bases, with 10 bases remaining between them. Germline assignment: CDR1 GTSNPN and CDR2 SVGIG (reference sequence). This CDR3 has 15 residues. CDR3 residues: CAWSFQVATNEKLFF. CDR3 in DNA: TGTGCCTGGAGTTTCCAGGTTGCAACTAATGAAAAACTGTTTTTT.

V gene TRBV27 combines with J gene TRBJ1-6, with a weak D call TRBD1 (5 bases). The CDR3 totals 15 residues. From germline, CDR1 is MNHEY and CDR2 SMNVEV (reference sequence). With 5 bases removed from V and 10 bases from J, the gap between germline ends came to 18 bases. This CDR3 is CASSPGIVVESPLHF. The CDR3 DNA follows: TGTGCCAGCAGTCCAGGGATAGTGGTAGAATCACCCCTCCACTTT.

The V and J genes are TRBV7-9 and TRBJ1-1; tentatively, D is TRBD1 (5 bases). The V gene's germline CDR1 is SEHNR and CDR2 FQNEAQ (reference sequence). The CDR3 has 15 residues. The V gene lost 1 base and the J gene lost 4 bases, with 13 bases spanning the gap. The chain's CDR3 is CASSLGSGSGTEAFF. The CDR3 coding sequence is TGTGCCAGCAGCTTAGGCTCAGGGTCTGGCACTGAAGCTTTCTTT.

The J gene is TRBJ2-5, the V gene TRBV7-9, with D possibly called TRBD1 or TRBD2 (6 bases each). Trimming shortened V by 8 bases and J by 5 bases, and 18 bases separated the two germline ends. The germline gives CDR1 SEHNR, CDR2 FQNEAQ (reference sequence). The CDR3 covers 14 residues. The CDR3 here is CASSKGRGRETQYF. CDR3 sequence (DNA): TGTGCCAGCTCCAAAGGACGGGGGCGGGAGACCCAGTACTTC.

The chain uses TRBV7-3 and TRBJ2-2; D uncertain. CDR3 size: 12 residues. Trimming took off 1 base at V and 8 bases at J, with 5 bases between the two ends. Germline CDR1 reads SGHTA; CDR2 reads FQGTGA. The CDR3 region has the DNA TGTGCCAGCAGCTTAAACCGGGGGGAGCTGTTTTTT. Protein product: CASSLNRGELFF.

The chain employs TRBV5-4 and TRBJ1-2; 9 nucleotides match TRBD1. The germline CDR1 and CDR2 sequences are SGHNT and YYREEE (reference sequence). V lost 3 bases, J lost 3 bases, and 12 bases stayed unmatched. The CDR3 contains 17 residues. CDR3 sequence reads: CASSSNRDRARDYGYTF. The CDR3 nucleotides are TGTGCCAGCAGCTCCAACCGGGACAGGGCGCGAGACTATGGCTACACCTTC.

J is TRBJ2-1 and V is TRBV5-4; 8 positions match TRBD2. V shed 5 bases, J shed 5 bases, and the junction held 6 bases outside the gene matches. The CDR3 totals 14 residues. CDR1 is SGHNT, CDR2 YYREEE, per germline (reference sequence). CDR3 residues: CASRITGGHNEQFF. The DNA for the CDR3 is TGTGCCAGCAGGATAACGGGGGGGCACAATGAGCAGTTCTTC.

This clone was detected only once. The DNA for the CDR3 is TGTGCCAGCTCCGGACAGGGCGACGAGCAGTACTTC. This gives the protein CASSGQGDEQYF. The chain joins TRBV18 to TRBJ2-7, with 8 bases matching TRBD1. With 6 bases clipped from V and 5 bases from J, the junction kept 3 bases outside the gene matches. This CDR3 is built from 12 residues. Germline-derived CDR1 and CDR2 are KGHSH and LQKENI.

This chain links TRBV29-1 with TRBJ2-7, with TRBD2 as a possible D gene (6 bases). V was shortened by 6 bases and J by 3 bases, with 18 bases between the two germline ends. CDR3 length equals 14 residues. Germline V gives CDR1 SQVTM, CDR2 ANQGSEA. This CDR3 is CSVEGGGNYYEQYF. CDR3 in DNA: TGCAGCGTAGAGGGTGGAGGGAACTACTACGAGCAGTACTTC.

The chain has TRBV18 and TRBJ1-5, with D tentatively TRBD1 (6 bases). Germline V gene data show CDR1 as KGHSH and CDR2 as LQKENI. V lost 5 bases, J lost 1 base, and 9 bases lay in between. This CDR3 contains 14 residues. The CDR3 sequence: CASSSGVSNQPQHF. Written as DNA, the CDR3 is TGTGCCAGCTCATCAGGGGTAAGCAATCAGCCCCAGCATTTT. The full variable domain, rest sourced from reference TRBV18 and TRBJ1-5, is NAGVMQNPRHLVRRRGQEARLRCSPMKGHSHVYWYRQLPEEGLKFMVYLQKENIIDESGMPKERFSAEFPKEGPSILRIQQVVRGDSAAYFCASSSGVSNQPQHFGDGTRLSIL.

CDR3 amino acids: CASTYGRVDTGELFF. For the CDR3, the DNA is TGTGCCAGTACGTACGGGCGGGTGGACACCGGGGAGCTGTTTTTT. The chain employs TRBV19 and TRBJ2-2; the D gene is possibly TRBD2 (5 bases). Germline V gene data show CDR1 as LNHDA and CDR2 as SQIVND (reference sequence). V lost 7 bases and J 3 bases, leaving 15 bases between the germline ends. This CDR3 region has 15 residues.

This clone was picked up one time. The chain employs TRBV13 and TRBJ1-1, with D uncertain. CDR1 and CDR2 (germline): PRHDT, FYEKMQ (reference sequence). Between the trimmed V and J ends, which lost 2 bases and 6 bases, there was a span of 22 bases. The CDR3 sequence is 17 residues long. DNA for the CDR3: TGTGCCAGCAGCTTACGTGCTCGGCAGTGGGAGTCTCCTGAAGCTTTCTTT. Protein: CASSLRARQWESPEAFF.

The rearrangement links TRBV11-2 to TRBJ1-2, with TRBD1 matching 7 bases. Germline loops: CDR1 SGHAT, CDR2 FQNNGV. This CDR3 contains 14 residues. With 5 bases clipped from V and 4 bases from J, the junction kept 7 bases outside the gene matches. The CDR3 sequence: CASSQGTVSYGYTF. For the CDR3, the DNA is TGTGCCAGCAGCCAAGGGACAGTCAGCTATGGCTACACCTTC. Full variable domain (remainder filled in from reference TRBV11-2 and TRBJ1-2): EAGVAQSPRYKIIEKRQSVAFWCNPISGHATLYWYQQILGQGPKLLIQFQNNGVVDDSQLPKDRFSAERLKGVDSTLKIQPAKLEDSAVYLCASSQGTVSYGYTFGSGTRLTVV.

This chain uses TRBV5-6 with TRBJ2-6; D not resolved. Germline loops: CDR1 SGHDT, CDR2 YYEEEE. The germline V and J ends were trimmed by 1 base and 3 bases, with 2 bases remaining between them. CDR3 length: 13 residues. The CDR3 spells CASSLSGANVLTF. The DNA for the CDR3 is TGTGCCAGCAGCTTGAGTGGGGCCAACGTCCTGACTTTC.